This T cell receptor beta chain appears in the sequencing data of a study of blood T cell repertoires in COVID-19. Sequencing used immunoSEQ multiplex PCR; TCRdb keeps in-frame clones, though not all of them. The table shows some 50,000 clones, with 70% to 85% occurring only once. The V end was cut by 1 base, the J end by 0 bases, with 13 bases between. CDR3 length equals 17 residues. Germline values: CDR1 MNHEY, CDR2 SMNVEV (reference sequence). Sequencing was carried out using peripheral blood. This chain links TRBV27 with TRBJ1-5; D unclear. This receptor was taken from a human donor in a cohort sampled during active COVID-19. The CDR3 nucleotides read TGTGCCAGCAGTTTATTAAGTCCAGTAAATAGCAATCAGCCCCAGCATTTT. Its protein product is CASSLLSPVNSNQPQHF.